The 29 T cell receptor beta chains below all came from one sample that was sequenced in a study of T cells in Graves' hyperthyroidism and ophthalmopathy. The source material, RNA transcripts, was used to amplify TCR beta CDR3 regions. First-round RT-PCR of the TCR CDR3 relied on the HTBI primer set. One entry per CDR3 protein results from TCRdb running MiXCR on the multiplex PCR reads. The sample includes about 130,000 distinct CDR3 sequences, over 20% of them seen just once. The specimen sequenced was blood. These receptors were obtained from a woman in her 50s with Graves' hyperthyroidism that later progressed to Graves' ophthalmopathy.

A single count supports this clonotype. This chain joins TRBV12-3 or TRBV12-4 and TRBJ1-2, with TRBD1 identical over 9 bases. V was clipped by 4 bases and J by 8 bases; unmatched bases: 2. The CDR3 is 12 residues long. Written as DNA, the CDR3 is TGTGCCAGCAGTTGGACAGGGGACGGCTACACCTTC. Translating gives CASSWTGDGYTF.

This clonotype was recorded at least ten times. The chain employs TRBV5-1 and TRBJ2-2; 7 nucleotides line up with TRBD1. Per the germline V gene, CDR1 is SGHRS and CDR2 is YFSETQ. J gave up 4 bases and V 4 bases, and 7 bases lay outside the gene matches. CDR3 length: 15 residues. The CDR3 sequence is CASSATGAGTGELFF. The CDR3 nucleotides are TGCGCCAGCAGCGCCACAGGGGCGGGCACCGGGGAGCTGTTTTTT.

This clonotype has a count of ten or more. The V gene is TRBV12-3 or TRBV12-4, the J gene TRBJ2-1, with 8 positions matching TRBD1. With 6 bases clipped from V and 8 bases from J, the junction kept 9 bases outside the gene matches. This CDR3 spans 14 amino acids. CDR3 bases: TGTGCCAGCAGCAAAGGACAGGGTCGGGATGAGCAGTTCTTC. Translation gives CASSKGQGRDEQFF.

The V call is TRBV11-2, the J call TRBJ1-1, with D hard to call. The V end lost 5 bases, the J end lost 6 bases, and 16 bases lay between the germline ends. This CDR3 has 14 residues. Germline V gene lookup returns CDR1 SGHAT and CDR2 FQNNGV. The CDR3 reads CASSPSLVGAEAFF. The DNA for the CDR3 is TGTGCCAGCAGCCCTAGCCTGGTTGGGGCTGAAGCTTTCTTT.

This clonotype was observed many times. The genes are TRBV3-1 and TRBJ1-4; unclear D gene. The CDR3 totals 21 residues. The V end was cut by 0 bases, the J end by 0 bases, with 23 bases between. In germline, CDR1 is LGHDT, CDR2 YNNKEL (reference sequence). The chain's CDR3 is CASSQDRRFQQLIATNEKLFF. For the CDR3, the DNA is TGTGCCAGCAGCCAAGATCGGAGGTTCCAACAACTAATAGCAACTAATGAAAAACTGTTTTTT.

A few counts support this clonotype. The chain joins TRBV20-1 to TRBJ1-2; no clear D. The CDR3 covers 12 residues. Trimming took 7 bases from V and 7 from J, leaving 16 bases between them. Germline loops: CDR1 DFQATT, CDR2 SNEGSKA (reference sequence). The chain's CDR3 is CSVPLERGGYTF. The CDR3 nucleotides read TGCAGTGTTCCTTTGGAGCGAGGTGGCTACACCTTC.

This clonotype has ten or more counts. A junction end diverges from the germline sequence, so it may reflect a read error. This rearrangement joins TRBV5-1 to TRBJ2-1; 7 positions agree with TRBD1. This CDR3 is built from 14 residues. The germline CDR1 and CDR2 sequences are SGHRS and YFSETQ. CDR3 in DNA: TGCGCCAGCACCTTGGCAGGGGGCTACAATGAGCAGTTCTTC. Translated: CASTLAGGYNEQFF.

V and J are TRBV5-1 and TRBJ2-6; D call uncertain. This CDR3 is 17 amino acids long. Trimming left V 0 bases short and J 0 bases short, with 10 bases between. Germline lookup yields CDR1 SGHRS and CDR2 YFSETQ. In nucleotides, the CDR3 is TGCGCCAGCAGCTTGGATCGGGTGGCCTCTGGGGCCAACGTCCTGACTTTC. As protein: CASSLDRVASGANVLTF. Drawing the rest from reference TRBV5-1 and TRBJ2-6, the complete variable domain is KAGVTQTPRYLIKTRGQQVTLSCSPISGHRSVSWYQQTPGQGLQFLFEYFSETQRNKGNFPGRFSGRQFSNSRSEMNVSTLELGDSALYLCASSLDRVASGANVLTFGAGSRLTVL.

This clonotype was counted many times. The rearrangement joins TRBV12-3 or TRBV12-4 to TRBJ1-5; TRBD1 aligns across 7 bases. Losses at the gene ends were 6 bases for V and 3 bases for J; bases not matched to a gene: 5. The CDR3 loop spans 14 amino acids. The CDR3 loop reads CASSHGTVNQPQHF. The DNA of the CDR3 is TGTGCCAGCAGCCATGGGACAGTCAATCAGCCCCAGCATTTT.

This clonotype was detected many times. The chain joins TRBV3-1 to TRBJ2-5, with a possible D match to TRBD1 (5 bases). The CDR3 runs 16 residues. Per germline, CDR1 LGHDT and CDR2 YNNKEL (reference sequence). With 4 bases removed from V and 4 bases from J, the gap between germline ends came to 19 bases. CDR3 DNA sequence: TGTGCCAGCAGCCGATTCGTCACAGGTCCCACAGAGACCCAGTACTTC. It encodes CASSRFVTGPTETQYF.

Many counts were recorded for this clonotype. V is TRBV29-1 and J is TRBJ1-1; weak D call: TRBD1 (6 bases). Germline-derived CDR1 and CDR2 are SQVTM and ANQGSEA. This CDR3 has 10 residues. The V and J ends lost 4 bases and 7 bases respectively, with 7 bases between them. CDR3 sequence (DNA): TGCAGCGTTGTGACAGGTGAAGCTTTCTTT. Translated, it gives CSVVTGEAFF.

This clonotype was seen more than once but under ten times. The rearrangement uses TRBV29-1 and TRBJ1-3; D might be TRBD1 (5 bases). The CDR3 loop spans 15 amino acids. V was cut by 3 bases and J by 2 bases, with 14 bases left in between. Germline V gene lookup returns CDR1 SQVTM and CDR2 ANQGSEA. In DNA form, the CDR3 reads TGCAGCGTTGACAAACTACGGGGGGCTGGAAACACCATATATTTT. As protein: CSVDKLRGAGNTIYF.

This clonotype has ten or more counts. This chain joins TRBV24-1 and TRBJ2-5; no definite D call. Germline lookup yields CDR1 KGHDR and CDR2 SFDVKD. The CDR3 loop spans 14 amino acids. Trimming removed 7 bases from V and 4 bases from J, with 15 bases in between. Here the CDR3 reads CATSGGLPRETQYF. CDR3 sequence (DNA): TGTGCCACCAGCGGTGGGCTGCCCCGAGAGACCCAGTACTTC.

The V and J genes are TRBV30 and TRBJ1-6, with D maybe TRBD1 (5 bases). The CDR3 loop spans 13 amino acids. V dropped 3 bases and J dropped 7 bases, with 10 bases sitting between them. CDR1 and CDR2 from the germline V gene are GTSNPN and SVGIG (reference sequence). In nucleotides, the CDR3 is TGTGCCTGGAGCTTGAGGGGAAATTCACCCCTCCACTTT. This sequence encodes CAWSLRGNSPLHF. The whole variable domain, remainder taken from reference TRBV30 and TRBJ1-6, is SQTIHQWPATLVQPVGSPLSLECTVEGTSNPNLYWYRQAAGRGLQLLFYSVGIGQISSEVPQNLSASRPQDRQFILSSKKLLLSDSGFYLCAWSLRGNSPLHFGNGTRLTVT.

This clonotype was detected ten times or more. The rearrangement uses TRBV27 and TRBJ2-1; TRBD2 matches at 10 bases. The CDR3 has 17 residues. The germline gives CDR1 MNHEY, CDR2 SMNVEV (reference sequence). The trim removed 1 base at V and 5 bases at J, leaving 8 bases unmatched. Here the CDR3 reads CASSLWASGGGDNEQFF. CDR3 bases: TGTGCCAGCAGTTTATGGGCTAGCGGGGGAGGGGACAATGAGCAGTTCTTC.

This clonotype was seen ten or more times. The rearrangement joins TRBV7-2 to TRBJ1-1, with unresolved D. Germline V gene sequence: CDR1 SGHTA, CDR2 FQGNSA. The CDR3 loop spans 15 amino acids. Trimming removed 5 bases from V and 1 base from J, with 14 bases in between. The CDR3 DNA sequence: TGTGCCAGCAGCGAGGCCCCCTTTGGGAACACTGAAGCTTTCTTT. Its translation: CASSEAPFGNTEAFF.

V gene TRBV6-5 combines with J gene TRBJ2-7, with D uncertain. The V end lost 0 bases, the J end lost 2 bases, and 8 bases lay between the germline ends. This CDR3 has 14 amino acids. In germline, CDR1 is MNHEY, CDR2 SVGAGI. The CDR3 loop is CASSYSDRPYEQYF. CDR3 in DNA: TGTGCCAGCAGTTACTCGGACCGACCCTACGAGCAGTACTTC.

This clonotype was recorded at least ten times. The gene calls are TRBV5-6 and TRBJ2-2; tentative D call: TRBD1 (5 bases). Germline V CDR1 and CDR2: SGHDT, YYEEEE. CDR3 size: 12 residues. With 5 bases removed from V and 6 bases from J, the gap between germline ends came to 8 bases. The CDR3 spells CASRMGPGELFF. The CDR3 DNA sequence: TGTGCCAGCAGAATGGGGCCCGGGGAGCTGTTTTTT.

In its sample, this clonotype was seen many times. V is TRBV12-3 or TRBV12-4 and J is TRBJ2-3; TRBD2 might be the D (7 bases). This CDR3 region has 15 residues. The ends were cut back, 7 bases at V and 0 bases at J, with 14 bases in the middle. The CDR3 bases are TGTGCCAGCACCGCGAGGGGGGGCAGCACAGATACGCAGTATTTT. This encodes CASTARGGSTDTQYF.

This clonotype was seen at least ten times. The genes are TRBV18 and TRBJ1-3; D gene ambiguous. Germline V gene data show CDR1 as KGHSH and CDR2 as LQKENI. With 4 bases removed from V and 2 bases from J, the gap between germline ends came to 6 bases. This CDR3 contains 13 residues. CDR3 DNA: TGTGCCAGCTCACTGGGGACTGGAAACACCATATATTTT. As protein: CASSLGTGNTIYF.

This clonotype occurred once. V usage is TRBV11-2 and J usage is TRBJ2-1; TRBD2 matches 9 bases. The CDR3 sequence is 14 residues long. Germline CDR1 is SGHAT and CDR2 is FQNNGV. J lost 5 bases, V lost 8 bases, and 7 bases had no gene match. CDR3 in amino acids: CASLAGTLNNEQFF. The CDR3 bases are TGTGCCAGCCTAGCGGGAACCCTTAACAATGAGCAGTTCTTC.

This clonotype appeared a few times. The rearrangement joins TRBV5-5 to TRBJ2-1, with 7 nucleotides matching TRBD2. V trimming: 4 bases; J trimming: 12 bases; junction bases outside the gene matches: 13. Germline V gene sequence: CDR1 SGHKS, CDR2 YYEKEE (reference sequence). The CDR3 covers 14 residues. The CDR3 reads CASSRGDQLLAQFF. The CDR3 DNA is TGTGCCAGCAGCCGGGGGGACCAGTTGCTCGCGCAGTTCTTC. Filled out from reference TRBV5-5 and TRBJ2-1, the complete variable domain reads DAGVTQSPTHLIKTRGQQVTLRCSPISGHKSVSWYQQVLGQGPQFIFQYYEKEERGRGNFPDRFSARQFPNYSSELNVNALLLGDSALYLCASSRGDQLLAQFFGPGTRLTVL.

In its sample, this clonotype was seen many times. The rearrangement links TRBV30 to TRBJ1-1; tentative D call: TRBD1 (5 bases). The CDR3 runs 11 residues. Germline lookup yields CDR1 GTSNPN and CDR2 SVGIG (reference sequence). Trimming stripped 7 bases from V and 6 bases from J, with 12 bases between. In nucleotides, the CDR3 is TGTGCCTTTCAGGGTCTCGCTGAAGCTTTCTTT. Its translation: CAFQGLAEAFF. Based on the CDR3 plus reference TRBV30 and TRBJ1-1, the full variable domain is SQTIHQWPATLVQPVGSPLSLECTVEGTSNPNLYWYRQAAGRGLQLLFYSVGIGQISSEVPQNLSASRPQDRQFILSSKKLLLSDSGFYLCAFQGLAEAFFGQGTRLTVV.

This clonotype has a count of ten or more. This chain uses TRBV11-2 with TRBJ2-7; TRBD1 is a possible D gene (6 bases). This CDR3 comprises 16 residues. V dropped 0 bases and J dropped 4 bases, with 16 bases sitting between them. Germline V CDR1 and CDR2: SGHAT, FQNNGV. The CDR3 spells CASSLDRAAGVYEQYF. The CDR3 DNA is TGTGCCAGCAGCTTAGATCGGGCGGCAGGGGTATACGAGCAGTACTTC.

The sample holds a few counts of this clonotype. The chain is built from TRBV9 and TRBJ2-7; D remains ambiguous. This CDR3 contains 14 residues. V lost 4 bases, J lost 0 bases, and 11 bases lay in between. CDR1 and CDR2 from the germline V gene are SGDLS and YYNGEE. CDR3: CASSPAWSSYEQYF. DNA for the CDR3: TGTGCCAGCAGCCCAGCGTGGAGCTCCTACGAGCAGTACTTC.

The CDR3 DNA is TGTGCCAGCAGTCCCGGGACACTTGTAGAGACCCAGTACTTC. Translation: CASSPGTLVETQYF. V usage is TRBV28 and J usage is TRBJ2-5; a possible D gene is TRBD1 (6 bases). Per the germline V gene, CDR1 is MDHEN and CDR2 is SYDVKM. This CDR3 has 14 amino acids. Trimming removed 5 bases at V and 4 bases at J, with 14 bases between.

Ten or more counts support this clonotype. Here the CDR3 DNA reads TGTGCCAGCAGCCTAAGGGCTAGCGGGAGGGGCAATGAGCAGTTCTTC. Its protein product is CASSLRASGRGNEQFF. The chain is built from TRBV3-1 and TRBJ2-1, with 12 bases aligning to TRBD2. Germline V gives CDR1 LGHDT, CDR2 YNNKEL (reference sequence). J gave up 6 bases and V 4 bases, and 7 bases lay outside the gene matches. The CDR3 sequence is 16 residues long.

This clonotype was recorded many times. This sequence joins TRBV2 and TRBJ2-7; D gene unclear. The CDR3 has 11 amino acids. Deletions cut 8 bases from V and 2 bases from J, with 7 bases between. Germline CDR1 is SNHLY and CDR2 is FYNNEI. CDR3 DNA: TGTGCCAGCGATATGACCTACGAGCAGTACTTC. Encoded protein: CASDMTYEQYF.

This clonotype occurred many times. In DNA form, the CDR3 reads TGTGCCAGCAGTTTATCAGGGGGCTCCTACAATGAGCAGTTCTTC. Translated, it gives CASSLSGGSYNEQFF. The J gene is TRBJ2-1, the V gene TRBV28; 7 positions agree with TRBD1. The CDR3 totals 15 residues. Looked up from germline, CDR1 is MDHEN and CDR2 is SYDVKM. Trimming removed 1 base from V and 0 bases from J; junction bases left unmatched: 0.